These T cell receptor beta chains were read from a single sample in a study of T-cell reconstitution after alpha-beta-depleted transplantation in children. In TCRdb, the PCR reads were re-called with MiXCR into one record per CDR3 protein. This table has fewer than 1 million distinct CDR3 sequences, 15% to 20% appearing once. The sequenced sample was PBMCs, mostly from graft donor cells, obtained 360 days after TCRalphabeta/CD19-depleted stem cell transplant. The receptors were gathered from a male patient younger than 18 who had a stem cell transplant for acute lymphoblastic leukemia, so the T cells may come from the graft donor. Both conserved end residues are part of each CDR3. Fields, in order: V gene, J gene, CDR3 protein.

TRBV12-3/TRBV12-4	TRBJ2-7	CASSFPLPGFGEQYF
TRBV12-3/TRBV12-4	TRBJ2-3	CASSSLLAGVLADTQYF
TRBV7-9	TRBJ1-1	CASSSPPGAGMNTEAFF
TRBV7-6	TRBJ2-7	CASSLSTSAHEQYF
TRBV10-2	TRBJ2-7	CASSEITSYEQYF
TRBV10-3	TRBJ2-5	CAISKGLAGGYGRETQYF
TRBV13	TRBJ2-3	CASSLTSGTGVTQYF
TRBV4-2	TRBJ1-2	CASSQEMAGRGYTF
TRBV7-6	TRBJ1-1	CASSLGSPLNTEAFF
TRBV5-5	TRBJ2-2	CASSTLTPNTGELFF
TRBV12-3/TRBV12-4	TRBJ1-2	CASSLDRPGGYTF
TRBV29-1	TRBJ2-4	CSVELGANIQYF
TRBV14	TRBJ2-1	CASSPREGISYNEQFF
TRBV20-1	TRBJ2-3	CSASENRAQQYF
TRBV20-1	TRBJ1-1	CSARAVEAFF
TRBV20-1	TRBJ1-1	CSARKAGTEAFF
TRBV28	TRBJ2-3	CASSLPGFGQYF
TRBV24-1	TRBJ2-1	CATSDPLAGGSNEQFF
TRBV29-1	TRBJ2-2	CSVSGLFLPYNTGELFF
TRBV7-9	TRBJ2-1	CASSAPLADSYNEQFF
TRBV7-8	TRBJ2-7	CASSLAGWAGQYF
TRBV5-1	TRBJ2-7	CASSLETSPYEQYF
TRBV10-3	TRBJ2-1	CAISESYVENEQFF
TRBV11-1	TRBJ1-1	CASSSFRTAVNTEAFF